The 7 T cell receptor beta chains below were found in one sample sequenced in a study of a mutant IDH1 vaccine in newly diagnosed glioma. The protocol was immunoSEQ multiplex PCR, while the TCRdb copy is restricted to in-frame clones and leaves out a portion. This repertoire shows 85,000 to 100,000 clones, around 90% found once; its top ten account for 0.56%. Time point denoted: baseline, week 1 (first vaccination visit). Indicated treatment: pre-vaccination baseline after standard-of-care therapy. The material was PBMCs, obtained from a glioma patient treated with radiotherapy, temozolomide or both. These receptors all stem from a woman between 50 and 59 years old with glioma.

J is TRBJ2-2 and V is TRBV6-6; 7 bases map to TRBD1. CDR3 length equals 13 residues. V lost 8 bases and J lost 7; bases outside the gene matches: 7. CDR1 is MNHNY, CDR2 SVGAGI, per germline (reference sequence). The CDR3 reads CASAGRGSGELFF. The CDR3 bases are TGTGCCAGCGCGGGCAGGGGGAGCGGGGAGCTGTTTTTT.

This sequence joins TRBV7-9 and TRBJ2-3; 8 bases line up with TRBD2. The CDR3 length is 16 residues. After removal of 5 bases from V and 0 bases from J, the junction contained 7 bases not matched to a gene. The V gene's germline CDR1 is SEHNR and CDR2 FQNEAQ (reference sequence). The CDR3 DNA follows: TGTGCCAGCAGCCCCCGGGAGGGCTCTAGCACAGATACGCAGTATTTT. This gives the protein CASSPREGSSTDTQYF.

CDR3: CASSDWIRTNTIYF. CDR3 DNA: TGTGCCAGCAGCGACTGGATCCGGACGAACACCATATATTTT. The rearrangement joins TRBV11-2 to TRBJ1-3; D ambiguous. The CDR3 sequence is 14 residues long. CDR1 is SGHAT and CDR2 is FQNNGV in the germline V gene. The V gene lost 5 bases and the J gene lost 7 bases, with 15 bases spanning the gap. Looking up the rest from reference TRBV11-2 and TRBJ1-3 gives the full variable domain: EAGVAQSPRYKIIEKRQSVAFWCNPISGHATLYWYQQILGQGPKLLIQFQNNGVVDDSQLPKDRFSAERLKGVDSTLKIQPAKLEDSAVYLCASSDWIRTNTIYFGEGSWLTVV.

The J gene is TRBJ1-2, the V gene TRBV6-5; D is perhaps TRBD1 (5 bases). The CDR3 loop spans 14 amino acids. The germline gives CDR1 MNHEY, CDR2 SVGAGI. Trimming took 8 bases from V and 2 from J, leaving 15 bases between them. The CDR3 sequence is CASGLGTENYGYTF. Here the CDR3 DNA reads TGTGCCAGCGGACTTGGGACGGAAAACTATGGCTACACCTTC.

V gene TRBV6-4 combines with J gene TRBJ1-2; D is unresolved. Trimming removed 1 base from V and 4 bases from J, with 4 bases in between. Germline CDR1 reads MRHNA; CDR2 reads SNTAGT. The CDR3 runs 12 residues. The CDR3 DNA reads as TGTGCCAGCAGTGACTTCAGCTATGGCTACACCTTC. Residues: CASSDFSYGYTF.

This rearrangement joins TRBV18 to TRBJ2-7, with D hard to call. V was pared by 3 bases and J by 0 bases, with 6 bases between. Germline CDR1 is KGHSH and CDR2 is LQKENI. This CDR3 contains 13 residues. CDR3 in amino acids: CASSPESSYEQYF. CDR3 bases: TGTGCCAGCTCACCCGAAAGCTCCTACGAGCAGTACTTC.

This clone was seen a single time. V is TRBV5-1 and J is TRBJ2-3; D possibly matches TRBD1 or TRBD2 (5 bases each). The V gene lost 0 bases and the J gene lost 4 bases, with 6 bases spanning the gap. Looked up from germline, CDR1 is SGHRS and CDR2 is YFSETQ. The CDR3 has 13 residues. The chain's CDR3 is CASSLAGPDTQYF. Written as DNA, the CDR3 is TGCGCCAGCAGCTTGGCGGGACCAGATACGCAGTATTTT.